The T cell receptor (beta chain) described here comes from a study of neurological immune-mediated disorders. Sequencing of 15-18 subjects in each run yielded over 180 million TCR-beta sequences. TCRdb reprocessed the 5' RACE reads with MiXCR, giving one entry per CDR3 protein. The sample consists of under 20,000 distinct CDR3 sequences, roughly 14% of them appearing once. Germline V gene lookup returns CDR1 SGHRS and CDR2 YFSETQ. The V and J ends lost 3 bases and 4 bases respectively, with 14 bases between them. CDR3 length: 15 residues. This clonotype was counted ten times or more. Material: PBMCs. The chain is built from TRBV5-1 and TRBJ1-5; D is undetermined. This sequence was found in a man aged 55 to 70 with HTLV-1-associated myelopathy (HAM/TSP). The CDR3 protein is CASSSLPGGNQPQHF. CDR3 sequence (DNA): TGCGCCAGCAGCTCCCTCCCGGGCGGGAATCAGCCCCAGCATTTT.